This T cell receptor (beta chain) is from a study of control samples from healthy donors and cancer patients (dated by TCRdb to 2020 to 2021). Of note for this clone: Its target antigen remains unknown. Base qualities are not provided; no much larger clone lies one nucleotide away.

The library was obtained by the immunoSEQ multiplex PCR assay. TCRdb's version of the immuneACCESS table is confined to in-frame rearrangements and falls short of the full clone set. An unresolved V gene accounts for under half of the shortfall where checked; the remainder is of unknown origin. In this sample the table shows about 140,000 clones, around 90% of which occur a single time. The ten largest clones capture over 1.5% of the sample. V and J are truncated by 5 bases and 2 bases respectively, leaving an intervening sequence of 10 bases. Reading the germline V gene gives CDR1 SNHLY and CDR2 FYNNEI. Counted from cysteine to phenylalanine, this CDR3 has 14 amino acids. The read is trimmed to its CDR3 DNA, 42 bases read in frame from base 1.

Sequencing was carried out using blood. The source is a man aged 18 to 30 in good health. The chain is made from TRBV2 and TRBJ1-5, and the D gene may be TRBD1, 5 bases matching. The nucleotides read TGTGCCAGCAGTCCGCAGGGAGGCAATCAGCCCCAGCATTTT. The encoded protein is CASSPQGGNQPQHF.